These 11 T cell receptor beta chains share one sample of origin, sequenced in a study of T cells in Graves' hyperthyroidism and ophthalmopathy. Using RNA transcripts as the source, TCR beta CDR3 regions were amplified. The primer set for the first-round RT-PCR of the TCR CDR3 was HTBI. Each CDR3 protein gets one entry after TCRdb re-called the multiplex PCR reads with MiXCR. This table has under 400,000 distinct CDR3 sequences, about 20% appearing once. The specimen sequenced was blood. The receptors here all came from a woman aged 50 to 60 with Graves' hyperthyroidism.

This clonotype showed up just a few times. V gene TRBV12-3 or TRBV12-4 combines with J gene TRBJ2-7, with a weak D call TRBD1 (6 bases). This CDR3 is built from 15 residues. Trimming removed 5 bases from V and 0 bases from J, with 14 bases in between. The CDR3 bases are TGTGCCAGCAGTGCCACCACACAGGGCTCCTACGAGCAGTACGTC. Protein: CASSATTQGSYEQYV.

J is TRBJ2-7 and V is TRBV6-2 or TRBV6-3, with 10 positions matching TRBD2. CDR1 is MNHEY, CDR2 SVGEGT, per germline. This CDR3 contains 14 residues. Trimming at V came to 6 bases and at J to 7 bases, leaving 9 bases not matched to a gene. Here the CDR3 reads CASRRLAGLLEQYF. In DNA form, the CDR3 reads TGTGCCAGCAGGCGACTAGCGGGCCTGTTAGAGCAGTACTTC.

This clonotype turned up a few times. The genes are TRBV20-1 and TRBJ2-1; D is uncertain. Deletions cut 6 bases from V and 10 bases from J, with 13 bases between. Germline V gene lookup returns CDR1 DFQATT and CDR2 SNEGSKA (reference sequence). This CDR3 region has 11 residues. CDR3 sequence (DNA): TGCAGTGCGGGTTCTAACCCCGAGCAGTTCTTC. Amino acid sequence: CSAGSNPEQFF.

This chain links TRBV5-5 with TRBJ2-1; 7 positions agree with TRBD2. The CDR3 contains 16 residues. Germline CDR1 reads SGHKS; CDR2 reads YYEKEE (reference sequence). Germline trimming cut 4 bases from V and 6 bases from J; bases unmatched to any gene: 13. The CDR3 DNA reads as TGTGCCAGCAGCCCCGTGGTTGAGATAGCGGGCAATGAGCAGTTCTTC. This translates into CASSPVVEIAGNEQFF.

This clonotype was picked up many times. The gene calls are TRBV20-1 and TRBJ2-1, with 9 nucleotides matching TRBD2. The CDR3 runs to 15 residues. V was clipped by 0 bases and J by 5 bases; unmatched bases: 5. CDR1 DFQATT and CDR2 SNEGSKA come from the germline V gene (reference sequence). The CDR3 reads CSARDGASGDNEQFF. The CDR3 nucleotides are TGCAGTGCTAGAGATGGGGCTAGCGGGGACAATGAGCAGTTCTTC.

This clonotype has just a few counts. The chain combines TRBV6-2 or TRBV6-3 with TRBJ1-1; TRBD1 might be the D (6 bases). The germline CDR1 and CDR2 sequences are MNHEY and SVGEGT. Trimming shortened V by 6 bases and J by 4 bases, and 15 bases separated the two germline ends. CDR3 length: 14 residues. The chain's CDR3 is CASRSPGQTTEAFF. CDR3 in DNA: TGTGCCAGCAGGTCACCGGGACAAACCACTGAAGCTTTCTTT.

In its sample, this clonotype was seen many times. V gene TRBV3-1 combines with J gene TRBJ1-1; 7 nucleotides match TRBD1. The CDR3 totals 15 residues. The trim removed 5 bases at V and 0 bases at J, leaving 6 bases unmatched. The germline V gene has CDR1 LGHDT and CDR2 YNNKEL (reference sequence). CDR3 protein: CASSARDSMNTEAFF. DNA for the CDR3: TGTGCCAGCAGCGCCCGGGACAGCATGAACACTGAAGCTTTCTTT. Based on the CDR3 plus reference TRBV3-1 and TRBJ1-1, the full variable domain is DTAVSQTPKYLVTQMGNDKSIKCEQNLGHDTMYWYKQDSKKFLKIMFSYNNKELIINETVPNRFSPKSPDKAHLNLHINSLELGDSAVYFCASSARDSMNTEAFFGQGTRLTVV.

In its sample, this clonotype was seen many times. The chain's CDR3 is CASSRDRGSVNTEAFF. The CDR3 bases are TGTGCCAGCAGCCGGGACAGGGGCTCGGTGAACACTGAAGCTTTCTTT. The genes are TRBV11-2 and TRBJ1-1, with 10 bases lining up with TRBD1. Germline V lookup: CDR1 SGHAT, CDR2 FQNNGV. The J segment lost 0 bases and the V segment lost 5 bases, leaving 6 bases of the junction unmatched. The length of the CDR3 is 16 residues.

The chain has TRBV6-4 and TRBJ1-1; possibly TRBD1 for D (5 bases). V lost 0 bases and J 4 bases, leaving 9 bases between the germline ends. This CDR3 spans 14 amino acids. Germline V gene lookup returns CDR1 MRHNA and CDR2 SNTAGT. CDR3 region: CASSDSGVATEAFF. The CDR3 DNA follows: TGTGCCAGCAGTGACTCGGGGGTGGCCACTGAAGCTTTCTTT.

This clonotype has more than one count but fewer than ten. The rearrangement uses TRBV7-3 and TRBJ2-1; D unclear. This CDR3 has 13 amino acids. From germline, CDR1 is SGHTA and CDR2 FQGTGA. Trimming cost V 4 bases and J 8 bases, with 12 bases left between them. CDR3 region: CASSSSALDEQFF. In DNA, the CDR3 is TGTGCCAGCAGCTCATCGGCGTTGGATGAGCAGTTCTTC.

This clonotype was observed a few times. The chain couples TRBV19 to TRBJ2-1; possibly TRBD2 for D (5 bases). The CDR3 is made up of 15 amino acids. The ends were cut back, 5 bases at V and 2 bases at J, with 13 bases in the middle. CDR1 LNHDA and CDR2 SQIVND come from the germline V gene (reference sequence). This CDR3 reads CASSDSGVAYNEQFF. CDR3 DNA sequence: TGTGCCAGTAGTGATTCCGGGGTGGCCTACAATGAGCAGTTCTTC.